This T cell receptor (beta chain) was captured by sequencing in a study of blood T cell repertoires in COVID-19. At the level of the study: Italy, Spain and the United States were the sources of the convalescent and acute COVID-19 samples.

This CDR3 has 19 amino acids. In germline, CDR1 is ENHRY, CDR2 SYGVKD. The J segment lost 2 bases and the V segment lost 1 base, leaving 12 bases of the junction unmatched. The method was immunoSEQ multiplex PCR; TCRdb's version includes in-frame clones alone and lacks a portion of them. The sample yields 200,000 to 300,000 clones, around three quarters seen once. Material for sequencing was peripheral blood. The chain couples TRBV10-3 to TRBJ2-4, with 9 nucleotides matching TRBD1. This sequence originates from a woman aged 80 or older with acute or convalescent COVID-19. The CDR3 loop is CAISEFGQGTLSTKNIQYF. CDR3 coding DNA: TGTGCCATCAGTGAGTTCGGACAGGGGACACTTTCTACCAAAAACATTCAGTACTTC.